This T cell receptor (beta chain) was captured by sequencing in a study of blood T cells in healthy people across ages. A second PCR, run for 7 to 11 cycles, used a sample-barcoded 5' primer plus a J-beta primer mix. One entry per CDR3 protein results from TCRdb running MiXCR on the 5' RACE reads. The top ten clones hold around 13% of a sample with 850,000 to 1,100,000 distinct CDR3 sequences, more than 30% of them seen once. V shed 1 base and J shed 5 bases, with 11 bases lying between them. CDR1 is SNHLY and CDR2 is FYNNEI in the germline V gene. CDR3 length equals 14 residues. Note on this clonotype: Its antigen is still unknown.

Findings and caveats of the study: The diversity estimates, figures obtained from one million T cells, were considered underestimates.

Donors were healthy Caucasian individuals from Russia aged about 6 to 100. The authors drew 8.5 to 10 milliliters of peripheral blood from each donor. A minimum of 5 micrograms of total RNA was extracted per sample. The origin of this receptor is a man aged 18 to 35 in good health. The source material was blood. The chain uses TRBV2 and TRBJ1-1; possibly TRBD1 for D (5 bases). The CDR3 is CASSEGRRGTEAFF. The CDR3 DNA follows: TGTGCCAGCAGTGAAGGACGGAGGGGAACTGAAGCTTTCTTT.